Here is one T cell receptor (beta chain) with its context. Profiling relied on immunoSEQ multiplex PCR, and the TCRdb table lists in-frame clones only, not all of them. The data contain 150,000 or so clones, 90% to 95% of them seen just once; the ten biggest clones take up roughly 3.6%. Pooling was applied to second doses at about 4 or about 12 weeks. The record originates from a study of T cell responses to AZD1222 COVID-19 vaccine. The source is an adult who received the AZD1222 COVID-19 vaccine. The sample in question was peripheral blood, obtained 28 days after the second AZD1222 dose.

The CDR3 DNA is TGTGCCAGCAGTTTAGAAGGACAGGGGCGGGACCAGCCCCAGCATTTT. The encoded protein is CASSLEGQGRDQPQHF. The V gene is TRBV28, the J gene TRBJ1-5; 9 bases match TRBD1. V lost 2 bases and J lost 7; bases outside the gene matches: 9. The CDR3 spans 16 residues. Germline loops: CDR1 MDHEN, CDR2 SYDVKM.